A selection of T cell receptor beta chains follows, all from one sample in a study of blood T cell repertoires in COVID-19. TCRdb's copy holds only in-frame clones and misses some; the assay was immunoSEQ multiplex PCR. The data contain around 98,000 clones, about 85% of them singletons. Sample: peripheral blood. These receptors all come from a man in his sixties or seventies with acute or convalescent COVID-19. CDR3s include the opening cysteine and the closing phenylalanine or tryptophan. D genes are given only for firm matches. Rows may omit the clone size; those that give it use once, few, many or a size class.

v_call: TRBV7-9; clone_size: -; d_call: -; j_call: TRBJ1-2; cdr3_nt: TGTGCCAGCAGCTTAGTCGAAACTGCTGGCTACACCTTC; cdr3_aa: CASSLVETAGYTF
v_call: TRBV10-3; clone_size: -; d_call: -; j_call: TRBJ2-3; cdr3_nt: TGTGCCATCGCTAGCGCCCAAATCACAGATACGCAGTATTTT; cdr3_aa: CAIASAQITDTQYF
v_call: TRBV19; clone_size: -; d_call: -; j_call: TRBJ1-2; cdr3_nt: TGTGCAACCGGGACTGCAAACTATGGCTACACCTTC; cdr3_aa: CATGTANYGYTF
v_call: TRBV6-1; clone_size: -; d_call: -; j_call: TRBJ1-1; cdr3_nt: TGTGCCAGCAGTGAGTACAGTTTGGGCACTGAAGCTTTCTTT; cdr3_aa: CASSEYSLGTEAFF
v_call: TRBV19; clone_size: once; d_call: -; j_call: TRBJ2-3; cdr3_nt: TGTGCCAGTACCCCCCGAGGGGGACCTAGCACAGATACGCAGTATTTT; cdr3_aa: CASTPRGGPSTDTQYF
v_call: TRBV7-8; clone_size: -; d_call: TRBD1; j_call: TRBJ1-5; cdr3_nt: TGTGCCAGCAGCCCCGGGGGACAGAGCAATCAGCCCCAGCATTTT; cdr3_aa: CASSPGGQSNQPQHF
v_call: TRBV6-5; clone_size: -; d_call: TRBD1; j_call: TRBJ1-1; cdr3_nt: TGTGCCAGCCTCAGGACAGGGGGGGTGAACACTGAAGCTTTCTTT; cdr3_aa: CASLRTGGVNTEAFF
v_call: TRBV6-5; clone_size: -; d_call: TRBD1; j_call: TRBJ1-5; cdr3_nt: TGTGCCAGCAGTCACCTGCAGGGGGTCCAGCCCCAGCATTTT; cdr3_aa: CASSHLQGVQPQHF
v_call: TRBV5-1; clone_size: -; d_call: TRBD2; j_call: TRBJ2-7; cdr3_nt: TGCGCCAGCAGCTTGGGGGTCGGGGGGACCTACGAGCAGTACTTC; cdr3_aa: CASSLGVGGTYEQYF
v_call: TRBV7-9; clone_size: -; d_call: TRBD1; j_call: TRBJ1-1; cdr3_nt: TGTGCCAGCAGCGGACAGGGGAACACTGAAGCTTTCTTT; cdr3_aa: CASSGQGNTEAFF
v_call: TRBV4-2; clone_size: -; d_call: TRBD1; j_call: TRBJ2-6; cdr3_nt: TGTGCCAGCAGCCAAAGACAGGGAGCTGGGGCCAACGTCCTGACTTTC; cdr3_aa: CASSQRQGAGANVLTF
v_call: TRBV19; clone_size: -; d_call: TRBD1; j_call: TRBJ1-5; cdr3_nt: TGTGCCAGTATGGACAGGGCCTACGGCAATCAGCCCCAGCATTTT; cdr3_aa: CASMDRAYGNQPQHF
v_call: TRBV5-1; clone_size: -; d_call: -; j_call: TRBJ2-1; cdr3_nt: TGCGCCAGCGGTACAACAACAAAAACTCGGGTCCCTCTCGGGAATGAGCAGTTCTTC; cdr3_aa: CASGTTTKTRVPLGNEQFF
v_call: TRBV7-9; clone_size: -; d_call: TRBD1; j_call: TRBJ1-4; cdr3_nt: TGTGCCAGCAGCTTCCGGGGACAGGAAGGAGAGTCAACTAATGAAAAACTGTTTTTT; cdr3_aa: CASSFRGQEGESTNEKLFF
v_call: TRBV5-4; clone_size: -; d_call: -; j_call: TRBJ1-3; cdr3_nt: TGTGCCAGCAGCTCTAGGGAGAAGCCACCTTCCGCCATATATTTT; cdr3_aa: CASSSREKPPSAIYF
v_call: TRBV2; clone_size: -; d_call: TRBD1; j_call: TRBJ1-2; cdr3_nt: TGTGCCAGCAGTGAAGTCCGGTTGGGGACAGGGGATGGCTACACCTTC; cdr3_aa: CASSEVRLGTGDGYTF
v_call: TRBV25-1; clone_size: -; d_call: -; j_call: TRBJ1-2; cdr3_nt: TGTGCCAGCAGTGACTGGGCTCCGGGGAATGGCTACACCTTC; cdr3_aa: CASSDWAPGNGYTF
v_call: TRBV18; clone_size: once; d_call: -; j_call: TRBJ1-1; cdr3_nt: TGTGCCAGCTCACTCGAGTGGAGCTACATGAACACTGAAGCTTTCTTT; cdr3_aa: CASSLEWSYMNTEAFF
v_call: TRBV2; clone_size: -; d_call: TRBD1; j_call: TRBJ2-7; cdr3_nt: TGTGCCAGCAGGGGTAGGACAGGGGGCGTCCACTACGAGCAGTACTTC; cdr3_aa: CASRGRTGGVHYEQYF
v_call: TRBV7-9; clone_size: -; d_call: TRBD2; j_call: TRBJ2-7; cdr3_nt: TGTGCCAGCAGCCAGGGACTAGCGGGGCCCTACGAGCAGTACTTC; cdr3_aa: CASSQGLAGPYEQYF
v_call: TRBV13; clone_size: -; d_call: -; j_call: TRBJ1-4; cdr3_nt: TGTGCCAGCAGCTTAGGCCCAGGCCGTGAAAAACTGTTTTTT; cdr3_aa: CASSLGPGREKLFF
v_call: TRBV5-8; clone_size: -; d_call: TRBD1; j_call: TRBJ1-6; cdr3_nt: TGTGCCAGCAGCTCCCGGACAGGAGATAATTCACCCCTCCACTTT; cdr3_aa: CASSSRTGDNSPLHF
v_call: TRBV12-3/TRBV12-4; clone_size: -; d_call: -; j_call: TRBJ1-2; cdr3_nt: TGTGCCAGCAGGCAGACAGGTGCATATGGCTACACCTTC; cdr3_aa: CASRQTGAYGYTF
v_call: TRBV7-2; clone_size: once; d_call: TRBD1; j_call: TRBJ1-2; cdr3_nt: TGTGCCAGCAGCTGGGACAGTTTCTATGGCTACACCTTC; cdr3_aa: CASSWDSFYGYTF
v_call: TRBV5-6; clone_size: once; d_call: TRBD1; j_call: TRBJ1-2; cdr3_nt: TGTGCCAGCAGCTTGGAGGGGGGACAGGGCTTCTATGGCTACACCTTC; cdr3_aa: CASSLEGGQGFYGYTF
v_call: TRBV6-5; clone_size: -; d_call: -; j_call: TRBJ1-2; cdr3_nt: TGTGCCAGCCTACGAAGTAACTATGGCTACACCTTC; cdr3_aa: CASLRSNYGYTF
v_call: TRBV28; clone_size: -; d_call: TRBD1; j_call: TRBJ1-4; cdr3_nt: TGTGCCAACTCGGACAGGGCAAATAATGAAAAACTGTTTTTT; cdr3_aa: CANSDRANNEKLFF
v_call: TRBV19; clone_size: -; d_call: -; j_call: TRBJ1-2; cdr3_nt: TGTGCCAGTAGTATGACAGTAAATAACTATGGCTACACCTTC; cdr3_aa: CASSMTVNNYGYTF
v_call: TRBV7-9; clone_size: -; d_call: -; j_call: TRBJ1-3; cdr3_nt: TGTGCCAGCAGCTTAGAGCAGGGTGTATCTGGAAACACCATATATTTT; cdr3_aa: CASSLEQGVSGNTIYF
v_call: TRBV4-1; clone_size: -; d_call: TRBD1; j_call: TRBJ1-4; cdr3_nt: TGCGCCAGCAGCCCGTTGGGGACAGGGTGGGCTGAAAAACTGTTTTTT; cdr3_aa: CASSPLGTGWAEKLFF
v_call: TRBV18; clone_size: -; d_call: TRBD1; j_call: TRBJ1-5; cdr3_nt: TGTGCCAGCTCACCGAGGGCGACAGGGGGTCAGCCCCAGCATTTT; cdr3_aa: CASSPRATGGQPQHF
v_call: TRBV30; clone_size: -; d_call: -; j_call: TRBJ1-2; cdr3_nt: TGTGCCTGGAGTGTATCACAATACTATGGCTACACCTTC; cdr3_aa: CAWSVSQYYGYTF
v_call: TRBV5-1; clone_size: -; d_call: -; j_call: TRBJ2-2; cdr3_nt: TGCGCCAGCAGCTTGGCTAGGGGTACCGGGGAGCTGTTTTTT; cdr3_aa: CASSLARGTGELFF
v_call: TRBV9; clone_size: once; d_call: TRBD2; j_call: TRBJ2-5; cdr3_nt: TGTGCCAGCAGCCCCCGCCTCGGGACTAGCGGAGGACTAAAAGAGACCCAGTACTTC; cdr3_aa: CASSPRLGTSGGLKETQYF
v_call: TRBV5-1; clone_size: -; d_call: TRBD1; j_call: TRBJ2-5; cdr3_nt: TGCGCCAGCAGCTTGGAGGCAGGGGGCCATCAAGAGACCCAGTACTTC; cdr3_aa: CASSLEAGGHQETQYF
v_call: TRBV5-4; clone_size: -; d_call: TRBD1; j_call: TRBJ2-2; cdr3_nt: TGTGCCAGCAGTGCTGGACAGGGGCTCACCGGGGAGCTGTTTTTT; cdr3_aa: CASSAGQGLTGELFF
v_call: TRBV18; clone_size: -; d_call: -; j_call: TRBJ2-7; cdr3_nt: TGTGCCAGCTCACAGACCTCCGACAATTACGAGCAGTACTTC; cdr3_aa: CASSQTSDNYEQYF
v_call: TRBV5-1; clone_size: -; d_call: TRBD2; j_call: TRBJ2-5; cdr3_nt: TGCGCCAGCAGCCTGTGGACTAGCGGGGAGGAGACCCAGTACTTC; cdr3_aa: CASSLWTSGEETQYF
v_call: TRBV5-1; clone_size: few; d_call: TRBD1; j_call: TRBJ2-3; cdr3_nt: TGCGCCAGCAGCAACCCGCAGGGGGTGGATACGCAGTATTTT; cdr3_aa: CASSNPQGVDTQYF
v_call: TRBV2; clone_size: -; d_call: TRBD1; j_call: TRBJ1-5; cdr3_nt: TGTGCCAGCAAGGGACAGCTCAATCAGCCCCAGCATTTT; cdr3_aa: CASKGQLNQPQHF
v_call: TRBV6-5; clone_size: -; d_call: TRBD1; j_call: TRBJ1-1; cdr3_nt: TGTGCCAGCAGTTTCGAGGGGGCGCCCACTGAAGCTTTCTTT; cdr3_aa: CASSFEGAPTEAFF
v_call: TRBV5-1; clone_size: -; d_call: TRBD2; j_call: TRBJ2-3; cdr3_nt: TGCGCCAGCAGCTTGGGGCTAGCGGCGGGGGAATGGGGCACAGATACGCAGTATTTT; cdr3_aa: CASSLGLAAGEWGTDTQYF
v_call: TRBV30; clone_size: -; d_call: TRBD1; j_call: TRBJ1-6; cdr3_nt: TGTGCCTGGAGTGGAGGGGGCAGACCTTCACCCCTCCACTTT; cdr3_aa: CAWSGGGRPSPLHF
v_call: TRBV5-6; clone_size: -; d_call: -; j_call: TRBJ2-2; cdr3_nt: TGTGCCAGCAGCCCGTTTGCGGCGGGGGCCGCCACCGGGGAGCTGTTTTTT; cdr3_aa: CASSPFAAGAATGELFF
v_call: TRBV7-9; clone_size: -; d_call: TRBD2; j_call: TRBJ2-5; cdr3_nt: TGTGCCAGCAGCTTATATATACTAGCGGTAACCTGGGAGACCCAGTACTTC; cdr3_aa: CASSLYILAVTWETQYF
v_call: TRBV7-9; clone_size: -; d_call: TRBD1; j_call: TRBJ2-5; cdr3_nt: TGTGCCAGCACCCAGACAGGGAGCCTAGAGACCCAGTACTTC; cdr3_aa: CASTQTGSLETQYF
v_call: TRBV2; clone_size: -; d_call: TRBD1; j_call: TRBJ1-2; cdr3_nt: TGTGCCAGCAGTAACTACCTCCGACAGGGGCTCTATGGCTACACCTTC; cdr3_aa: CASSNYLRQGLYGYTF
v_call: TRBV11-2; clone_size: -; d_call: -; j_call: TRBJ2-1; cdr3_nt: TGTGCCAGCAGCCCCGCGACCTACAATGAGCAGTTCTTC; cdr3_aa: CASSPATYNEQFF
v_call: TRBV6-1; clone_size: few; d_call: TRBD1; j_call: TRBJ1-1; cdr3_nt: TGTGCCAGCAGTGAACATCTCAGGGGGGCCTCTGAAGCTTTCTTT; cdr3_aa: CASSEHLRGASEAFF
v_call: TRBV7-8; clone_size: -; d_call: -; j_call: TRBJ2-3; cdr3_nt: TGTGCCAGCAGCCCGACTAGTCCAGATGGCACAGATACGCAGTATTTT; cdr3_aa: CASSPTSPDGTDTQYF
v_call: TRBV6-5; clone_size: -; d_call: -; j_call: TRBJ1-2; cdr3_nt: TGTGCCAGCAGTTACGGGGGCGGATCCACCTATGGCTACACCTTC; cdr3_aa: CASSYGGGSTYGYTF
v_call: TRBV28; clone_size: once; d_call: -; j_call: TRBJ1-1; cdr3_nt: TGTGCCAGCAGTCTGTTAGTAGGGGTCATGAACACTGAAGCTTTCTTT; cdr3_aa: CASSLLVGVMNTEAFF
v_call: TRBV5-1; clone_size: -; d_call: -; j_call: TRBJ1-1; cdr3_nt: TGCGCCAGCAGCCAGGAAGTAGGGACACCTACTGAAGCTTTCTTT; cdr3_aa: CASSQEVGTPTEAFF
v_call: TRBV10-2; clone_size: -; d_call: TRBD2; j_call: TRBJ2-3; cdr3_nt: TGCGCCAGCGATGCCGGGGGGGCCGTGGATACGCAGTATTTT; cdr3_aa: CASDAGGAVDTQYF
v_call: TRBV18; clone_size: -; d_call: TRBD1; j_call: TRBJ1-4; cdr3_nt: TGTGCCAGCTCATCCCAAGGGACAGGGGTTACAACTAATGAAAAACTGTTTTTT; cdr3_aa: CASSSQGTGVTTNEKLFF
v_call: TRBV5-1; clone_size: -; d_call: -; j_call: TRBJ1-2; cdr3_nt: TGCGCCAGCAGCTTGGGCCCCGGACAATTGGATGGCTACACCTTC; cdr3_aa: CASSLGPGQLDGYTF
v_call: TRBV6-6; clone_size: -; d_call: -; j_call: TRBJ1-4; cdr3_nt: TGTGCCAGCAGTTACTCGAGGGGAGGGAATGAAAAACTGTTTTTT; cdr3_aa: CASSYSRGGNEKLFF